These 18 T cell receptor beta chains were all obtained from the same sample, sequenced in a study of shared clonotypes between healthy human individuals. The data were produced by immunoSEQ multiplex PCR, yet TCRdb's version contains in-frame clones alone and is incomplete. The sample holds some 2,100,000 clones; about 92% are singletons and the top ten take roughly 1.7%. In the naive CD8 group, cells lacked CD45RO and were positively selected for CCR7, so terminally differentiated effector memory CD45RA+ cells were left out. Input material: naive CD8+ T cells from PBMCs. The receptors were gathered from a man aged 18 to 30 in good health. Some clones in this sample may be carry-over from other donors' samples.

V usage is TRBV7-3 and J usage is TRBJ2-7, with D perhaps matching TRBD1 or TRBD2 (5 bases each). Germline CDR1 reads SGHTA; CDR2 reads FQGTGA. The CDR3 covers 15 residues. Between the trimmed V and J ends, which lost 0 bases and 2 bases, there was a span of 11 bases. In DNA, the CDR3 is TGTGCCAGCAGCTTAACTGGCCAGGGAGCCTACGAGCAGTACTTC. This codes for CASSLTGQGAYEQYF.

V gene TRBV4-1 combines with J gene TRBJ2-7, with 9 bases identical to TRBD1. Per germline, CDR1 MGHRA and CDR2 YSYEKL. Trimming removed 5 bases from V and 6 bases from J; junction bases left unmatched: 8. The CDR3 runs to 14 residues. The CDR3 region is CASSSTGGGGEQYF. In DNA form, the CDR3 reads TGCGCCAGCAGCTCCACAGGGGGCGGGGGCGAGCAGTACTTC.

The chain employs TRBV14 and TRBJ2-7; 10 bases align to TRBD2. CDR1 is SGHDN and CDR2 is FVKESK in the germline V gene. This CDR3 region has 16 residues. V was pared by 1 base and J by 2 bases, with 5 bases of the junction left unmatched. CDR3 region: CASSQGSGRDTYEQYF. The DNA for the CDR3 is TGTGCCAGCAGCCAAGGAAGCGGGAGGGATACCTACGAGCAGTACTTC. Drawing the rest from reference TRBV14 and TRBJ2-7, the complete variable domain is EAGVTQFPSHSVIEKGQTVTLRCDPISGHDNLYWYRRVMGKEIKFLLHFVKESKQDESGMPNNRFLAERTGGTYSTLKVQPAELEDSGVYFCASSQGSGRDTYEQYFGPGTRLTVT.

The chain uses TRBV9 and TRBJ2-3; TRBD2 might be the D (7 bases). Germline values: CDR1 SGDLS, CDR2 YYNGEE. V was cut by 3 bases and J by 1 base, with 15 bases left in between. This CDR3 has 16 amino acids. The CDR3 here is CASSEYGGQGTDTQYF. The CDR3 DNA reads TGTGCCAGCAGCGAGTACGGGGGGCAGGGCACAGATACGCAGTATTTT.

A single count supports this clone. The DNA of the CDR3 is TGTGCCAGCAGCATTTCCCAGGGTGTCCACGAGCAGTACTTC. Translation gives CASSISQGVHEQYF. V gene TRBV6-5 combines with J gene TRBJ2-7; tentatively, D is TRBD1 (5 bases). CDR3 length: 14 residues. Germline assignment: CDR1 MNHEY and CDR2 SVGAGI. The ends were cut back, 6 bases at V and 5 bases at J, with 17 bases in the middle.

This clone has more than one count but fewer than ten. V and J are TRBV9 and TRBJ1-1; D not certain. Germline CDR1 is SGDLS and CDR2 is YYNGEE. CDR3 length: 15 amino acids. Trimming took 0 bases from V and 0 from J, leaving 9 bases between them. CDR3 nucleotide sequence: TGTGCCAGCAGCGTAGGTCCGCCTATGAACACTGAAGCTTTCTTT. This codes for CASSVGPPMNTEAFF.

The chain carries TRBV27 and TRBJ1-1; a possible D gene is TRBD1 (5 bases). CDR3 length: 13 residues. V gave up 5 bases and J gave up 5 bases, with 12 bases separating them. CDR1 and CDR2 (germline): MNHEY, SMNVEV (reference sequence). The CDR3, as DNA: TGTGCCAGCAGTGACAGTATTAGTACTGAAGCTTTCTTT. Encoded protein: CASSDSISTEAFF.

J is TRBJ2-3 and V is TRBV12-5; the D gene is possibly TRBD1 (6 bases). The V end lost 1 base, the J end lost 4 bases, and 21 bases lay between the germline ends. Looked up from germline, CDR1 is LGHNT and CDR2 is FRNRAP. The CDR3 has 18 amino acids. Written as DNA, the CDR3 is TGTGCTAGTGGTTTGGCACAACCCGTTAACAGGGTTCCAGATACGCAGTATTTT. This gives the protein CASGLAQPVNRVPDTQYF.

The chain links TRBV2 to TRBJ2-7; TRBD2 might be the D (5 bases). Germline-derived CDR1 and CDR2 are SNHLY and FYNNEI. Trimming removed 6 bases at V and 2 bases at J, with 11 bases between. The CDR3 loop spans 13 amino acids. The CDR3 nucleotides read TGTGCCAGCAGGGCTAGCCCAACCTACGAGCAGTACTTC. The encoded protein is CASRASPTYEQYF.

The gene calls are TRBV5-4 and TRBJ2-5; the match to TRBD1 covers 8 bases. The CDR3 consists of 19 residues. CDR1 is SGHNT and CDR2 is YYREEE in the germline V gene (reference sequence). Trimming cost V 0 bases and J 2 bases; bases outside gene matches: 15. CDR3 region: CASSLDPPGTGRPQETQYF. CDR3 nucleotide sequence: TGTGCCAGCAGCTTGGATCCTCCGGGGACAGGAAGGCCTCAAGAGACCCAGTACTTC.

The chain is built from TRBV19 and TRBJ2-2; D is possibly TRBD2 (7 bases). With 3 bases removed from V and 6 bases from J, the gap between germline ends came to 11 bases. CDR1 is LNHDA and CDR2 is SQIVND in the germline V gene (reference sequence). There are 14 residues in the CDR3. The DNA for the CDR3 is TGTGCCAGTAGTATCCGGGGGGCGGCCGGGGAGCTGTTTTTT. Protein: CASSIRGAAGELFF.

V usage is TRBV28 and J usage is TRBJ2-3; D unclear. This CDR3 has 12 amino acids. V shed 6 bases and J shed 2 bases, with 6 bases lying between them. Germline V CDR1 and CDR2: MDHEN, SYDVKM. CDR3 nucleotide sequence: TGTGCCAGCAGACCGCTCACAGATACGCAGTATTTT. As protein: CASRPLTDTQYF. The full variable domain, its missing parts supplied by reference TRBV28 and TRBJ2-3, is DVKVTQSSRYLVKRTGEKVFLECVQDMDHENMFWYRQDPGLGLRLIYFSYDVKMKEKGDIPEGYSVSREKKERFSLILESASTNQTSMYLCASRPLTDTQYFGPGTRLTVL.

The rearrangement links TRBV29-1 to TRBJ2-7; 9 bases fit TRBD1. Germline CDR1 reads SQVTM; CDR2 reads ANQGSEA. This CDR3 has 15 residues. V shed 5 bases, J shed 2 bases, and the junction held 10 bases outside the gene matches. DNA for the CDR3: TGCAGCGTTAACCCTAACAGGGGGCGGCCCTACGAGCAGTACTTC. Protein: CSVNPNRGRPYEQYF.

The chain couples TRBV13 to TRBJ2-3; 9 bases map to TRBD2. V lost 5 bases, J lost 4 bases, and 7 bases stayed unmatched. The CDR3 spans 15 residues. Germline V CDR1 and CDR2: PRHDT, FYEKMQ (reference sequence). CDR3 sequence (DNA): TGTGCCAGCAGCCCCGGGACTAGCAACCCAGATACGCAGTATTTT. Its translation: CASSPGTSNPDTQYF.

This clone was counted a few times. This sequence joins TRBV23-1 and TRBJ1-5; no clear D gene. TRBV23-1 is marked as an open reading frame, function uncertain. This CDR3 comprises 13 residues. The germline V and J ends were trimmed by 0 bases and 7 bases, with 7 bases remaining between them. In DNA, the CDR3 is TGCGCCAGCAGTCAATCGGGAGTGCAGCCCCAGCATTTT. As protein: CASSQSGVQPQHF.

This chain joins TRBV7-9 and TRBJ1-5; 7 nucleotides align to TRBD1. Germline trimming cut 7 bases from V and 7 bases from J; bases unmatched to any gene: 7. CDR3 length equals 13 residues. Germline CDR1 reads SEHNR; CDR2 reads FQNEAQ (reference sequence). The CDR3 DNA follows: TGTGCCAGCACCAGGGACAGAGGCCAGCCCCAGCATTTT. This gives the protein CASTRDRGQPQHF.

This CDR3 reads CASLKDGNTIYF. The CDR3, as DNA: TGTGCCAGTCTCAAAGATGGAAACACCATATATTTT. This sequence joins TRBV19 and TRBJ1-3, with unresolved D. The CDR3 extends over 12 amino acids. The V gene's germline CDR1 is LNHDA and CDR2 SQIVND (reference sequence). Trimming pared 8 bases from V and 3 bases from J, leaving 8 bases between.

The rearrangement joins TRBV21-1 to TRBJ1-2. TRBV21-1 is assigned pseudogene status. This CDR3 contains 11 residues. The CDR3 spells CASGSPYGYTF. The CDR3 nucleotides read TGTGCCAGCGGGTCTCCCTATGGCTACACCTTC.